The entry that follows covers one T cell receptor (beta chain) sequence. This sample was included in a study of blood T cell repertoires in COVID-19. Overall study context: Samples taken during acute and convalescent COVID-19 were collected in the United States, Italy and Spain. Nucleic acid was either cDNA or gDNA, and it came from T cells, B-cell-depleted T cells, or PBMCs.

Losses at the gene ends were 4 bases for V and 8 bases for J; bases not matched to a gene: 7. CDR1 SGHRS and CDR2 YFSETQ come from the germline V gene. CDR3 length: 14 residues. Per the original data handling: The assay estimated nucleated cells by amplifying reference gene primers. Method: immunoSEQ multiplex PCR; TCRdb's copy keeps in-frame clones and lacks some. V, J and clone size are those of that table, while D and trimming were read from the DNA. The sample holds about 160,000 clones, just under 85% seen once. Sequenced material: peripheral blood. The chain joins TRBV5-1 to TRBJ2-2; 8 nucleotides align to TRBD2. This sequence was found in a woman of 80 years or more with acute or convalescent COVID-19. The DNA of the CDR3 is TGCGCCAGCAGCGACGGGAGGGCTGGAGGGGAGCTGTTTTTT. Amino acids: CASSDGRAGGELFF.